This is a list of T cell receptor beta chains from one sample in a study of blood T cell repertoires in COVID-19. Using immunoSEQ multiplex PCR, the repertoire was profiled, and TCRdb retains in-frame clones only, with some absent. The sample has 250,000 or so clones, 86% seen once; the top ten hold roughly 1.9%. The sequenced material came from peripheral blood. Receptors originate from a man aged 25-40 years with active or convalescent COVID-19. Both conserved end residues are part of each CDR3. The order of the fields is D gene, V gene, clone size, J gene, CDR3 protein, CDR3 DNA. The D gene is left open where the match is weak. A clone size is listed for some rows: how often the clone was seen (once, few, many), or a class if it is expanded.

TRBD2	TRBV9	NA	TRBJ2-3	CASSYLAGGPDTQYF	TGTGCCAGCAGCTATTTAGCGGGGGGGCCGGATACGCAGTATTTT
NA	TRBV3-1/TRBV3-2	NA	TRBJ2-2	CASSHLARGGVNTGELFF	TGTGCCAGCAGCCACCTGGCTCGGGGCGGGGTGAACACCGGGGAGCTGTTTTTT
NA	TRBV2	NA	TRBJ1-1	CASSEVGRTEAFF	TGTGCCAGCAGTGAAGTCGGCAGGACTGAAGCTTTCTTT
NA	TRBV6-5	NA	TRBJ1-5	CASSYIGGGQPQHF	TGTGCCAGCAGTTACATCGGGGGTGGACAGCCCCAGCATTTT
NA	TRBV12-3/TRBV12-4	NA	TRBJ2-5	CASSLRETQYF	TGTGCCAGCAGTTTGAGAGAGACCCAGTACTTC
TRBD2	TRBV11-2	NA	TRBJ2-1	CASSLFSSGGFNEQFF	TGTGCCAGCAGCTTATTCTCTAGCGGGGGGTTCAATGAGCAGTTCTTC
NA	TRBV7-6	NA	TRBJ1-4	CASSFGHSTNEKLFF	TGTGCCAGCAGCTTTGGGCACTCTACTAATGAAAAACTGTTTTTT
TRBD1	TRBV6-6	once	TRBJ1-1	CASNHRGMNTEAFF	TGTGCCAGCAACCACAGGGGAATGAACACTGAAGCTTTCTTT
NA	TRBV20-1	once	TRBJ2-7	CSVRSRGEQYF	TGCAGTGTCCGTTCCCGGGGGGAGCAGTACTTC
TRBD1	TRBV13	NA	TRBJ2-3	CASSSGTGMSSRPDTQYF	TGTGCCAGCAGCTCCGGGACAGGGATGTCATCCCGGCCAGATACGCAGTATTTT
TRBD1	TRBV5-1	NA	TRBJ2-2	CASRAWGRGSAGELFF	TGCGCCAGCAGAGCGTGGGGCAGGGGGTCCGCCGGGGAGCTGTTTTTT
NA	TRBV27	NA	TRBJ1-2	CASRKPGGDLAYGYTF	TGTGCCAGCAGAAAACCGGGCGGGGATCTGGCCTATGGCTACACCTTC
NA	TRBV5-5	NA	TRBJ2-7	CASSYGGSYEQYF	TGTGCCAGCAGCTACGGTGGGAGCTACGAGCAGTACTTC
NA	TRBV5-1	few	TRBJ1-5	CASSPGGQVGQPQHF	TGCGCCAGCAGCCCCGGGGGGCAGGTAGGTCAGCCCCAGCATTTT
TRBD1	TRBV5-4	once	TRBJ1-1	CAISNRQGATEAFF	TGTGCCATCTCGAATAGACAGGGGGCCACTGAAGCTTTCTTT
NA	TRBV12-3/TRBV12-4	NA	TRBJ1-1	CASSLQGNTEAFF	TGTGCCAGCAGTTTACAGGGCAACACTGAAGCTTTCTTT
TRBD1	TRBV5-4	NA	TRBJ2-7	CASSQRQGLSYEQYF	TGTGCCAGCAGCCAAAGACAGGGATTGTCCTACGAGCAGTACTTC
NA	TRBV7-8	once	TRBJ1-2	CASKKEDVSSYGYTF	TGTGCCAGCAAGAAGGAGGACGTATCTTCCTATGGCTACACCTTC
NA	TRBV18	NA	TRBJ2-1	CASSSGVTGNEQFF	TGTGCCAGCTCCTCTGGAGTAACGGGGAACGAGCAGTTCTTC
NA	TRBV15	few	TRBJ2-1	CATSRDRDGGVEQFF	TGTGCCACCAGCAGAGATAGGGACGGCGGGGTTGAGCAGTTCTTC
TRBD2	TRBV2	few	TRBJ2-5	CASSETSGETQYF	TGTGCCAGCAGTGAGACTAGCGGGGAGACCCAGTACTTC
NA	TRBV7-9	NA	TRBJ2-4	CASSLGDTEGGIQYF	TGTGCCAGCAGCTTAGGGGACACAGAGGGTGGCATTCAGTACTTC
TRBD1	TRBV18	NA	TRBJ2-7	CASSPGTGGEQYF	TGTGCCAGCTCACCCGGGACAGGGGGCGAGCAGTACTTC
TRBD2	TRBV7-2	few	TRBJ2-1	CASSLSGGAPNEQFF	TGTGCCAGCAGCTTAAGCGGGGGGGCCCCCAATGAGCAGTTCTTC
TRBD1	TRBV19	NA	TRBJ1-6	CASSIRSFTGEADSPLHF	TGTGCCAGTAGTATAAGATCCTTTACAGGGGAGGCAGATTCACCCCTCCACTTT
TRBD2	TRBV5-4	NA	TRBJ2-5	CASTPAGGRGKETQYF	TGTGCCAGCACCCCAGCGGGGGGGCGGGGAAAAGAGACCCAGTACTTC
TRBD1	TRBV6-5	NA	TRBJ1-2	CASTDRASRGYTF	TGTGCCAGCACCGACAGGGCTTCTCGCGGCTACACCTTC
TRBD1	TRBV4-2	few	TRBJ2-1	CASSQDDGTGANEQFF	TGTGCCAGCAGCCAAGATGATGGGACAGGGGCAAATGAGCAGTTCTTC
NA	TRBV7-9	once	TRBJ2-2	CASSFYSGELFF	TGTGCCAGCAGCTTTTACTCTGGGGAGCTGTTTTTT
TRBD2	TRBV30	once	TRBJ2-7	CAWSGGAYEQYF	TGTGCCTGGAGCGGGGGGGCCTACGAGCAGTACTTC
TRBD1	TRBV19	few	TRBJ1-3	CASMRDRGIKLSGNTIYF	TGTGCCAGTATGCGGGACAGGGGTATTAAATTGTCTGGAAACACCATATATTTT
TRBD2	TRBV10-1	NA	TRBJ2-1	CASSLAGVSTMGEQFF	TGCGCCAGCAGCCTAGCGGGGGTTTCGACGATGGGTGAGCAGTTCTTC
NA	TRBV25-1	once	TRBJ2-3	CASSEISNTDTQYF	TGTGCCAGCAGTGAGATTAGCAACACAGATACGCAGTATTTT
TRBD2	TRBV4-1	few	TRBJ2-3	CASSSSGGTDTQYF	TGCGCCAGCAGCTCTAGCGGGGGGACAGATACGCAGTATTTT
NA	TRBV7-2	NA	TRBJ2-5	CASSSGRQSPDQYF	TGTGCCAGCAGCTCCGGTAGACAGAGCCCGGACCAGTACTTC
NA	TRBV19	NA	TRBJ2-1	CASSIPSYNEQFF	TGTGCCAGTAGTATTCCGTCCTACAATGAGCAGTTCTTC
NA	TRBV3-1/TRBV3-2	once	TRBJ2-2	CASSPYGGGELFF	TGTGCCAGCAGCCCCTACGGCGGCGGGGAGCTGTTTTTT
TRBD2	TRBV3-1/TRBV3-2	NA	TRBJ2-1	CASSHGAGGNNEQFF	TGTGCCAGCAGCCATGGAGCGGGGGGTAACAATGAGCAGTTCTTC
NA	TRBV18	NA	TRBJ1-2	CASSPDGATNYGYTF	TGTGCCAGCTCACCGGATGGGGCAACTAACTATGGCTACACCTTC
TRBD1	TRBV7-2	NA	TRBJ2-2	CASRGDRVRTGELFF	TGTGCCAGCAGGGGGGACAGGGTACGCACCGGGGAGCTGTTTTTT
TRBD2	TRBV27	NA	TRBJ2-3	CASSPRTSGGPGTDTQYF	TGTGCCAGCAGTCCCCGGACTAGCGGGGGGCCTGGCACAGATACGCAGTATTTT
TRBD1	TRBV7-9	NA	TRBJ1-1	CASSLGTGDTEAFF	TGTGCCAGCAGCTTAGGGACAGGGGATACGGAAGCTTTCTTT
TRBD1	TRBV3-1/TRBV3-2	NA	TRBJ1-2	CASSDRVLTFYGYTF	TGTGCCAGCAGCGACAGGGTATTAACATTCTATGGCTACACCTTC
TRBD1	TRBV2	NA	TRBJ1-2	CASSEWWQGDGYTF	TGTGCCAGCAGTGAATGGTGGCAGGGGGATGGCTACACCTTC
NA	TRBV13	NA	TRBJ2-7	CASSFHAGEGFYEQYF	TGTGCCAGCAGCTTCCACGCTGGTGAGGGCTTTTACGAGCAGTACTTC